The next 9 T cell receptor beta chains were all read from a single sample in a study of OX40 agonist ivuxolimab in advanced cancers. Libraries were prepared by immunoSEQ multiplex PCR; TCRdb keeps only in-frame clonotypes and omits some of them. The data hold 45,000 to 65,000 clones, with approximately 80% observed a single time. The sample in question was CD4+ or CD8+ T cells sorted from blood, obtained in a trial of the OX40 agonist ivuxolimab. All receptors derive from an adult with an advanced solid tumor such as melanoma, head and neck, liver or kidney cancer.

This chain joins TRBV9 and TRBJ1-1; weak D call: TRBD1 (5 bases). CDR3 length: 10 residues. The germline gives CDR1 SGDLS, CDR2 YYNGEE. V gave up 8 bases and J gave up 4 bases, with 6 bases separating them. The CDR3 region has the DNA TGTGCCAGTGGGGGCACTGAAGCTTTCTTT. Its translation is CASGGTEAFF.

The chain is built from TRBV7-9 and TRBJ1-2; 8 bases are shared with TRBD1. Germline V gene data show CDR1 as SEHNR and CDR2 as FQNEAQ (reference sequence). This CDR3 is built from 14 residues. V shed 5 bases, J shed 5 bases, and the junction held 7 bases outside the gene matches. The CDR3 loop is CASSPGTGIYGYTF. CDR3 bases: TGTGCCAGCAGCCCCGGGACAGGCATATATGGCTACACCTTC.

V gene TRBV19 combines with J gene TRBJ2-1, with D tentatively TRBD2 (7 bases). The germline V gene encodes CDR1 LNHDA and CDR2 SQIVND (reference sequence). This CDR3 region has 14 residues. V lost 4 bases, J lost 6 bases, and 13 bases lay in between. Here the CDR3 reads CASSSRGAGNEQFF. CDR3 DNA sequence: TGTGCCAGTAGTAGTCGGGGGGCCGGCAATGAGCAGTTCTTC.

This chain joins TRBV29-1 and TRBJ1-2; weak D call: TRBD1 (5 bases). Germline values: CDR1 SQVTM, CDR2 ANQGSEA. With 4 bases removed from V and 2 bases from J, the gap between germline ends came to 8 bases. The CDR3 sequence is 12 residues long. CDR3 nucleotides: TGCAGCGTTGCGGGGGGGAACTATGGCTACACCTTC. It specifies CSVAGGNYGYTF. Using reference TRBV29-1 and TRBJ1-2 for the parts outside the CDR3, the full variable domain is SAVISQKPSRDICQRGTSLTIQCQVDSQVTMMFWYRQQPGQSLTLIATANQGSEATYESGFVIDKFPISRPNLTFSTLTVSNMSPEDSSIYLCSVAGGNYGYTFGSGTRLTVV.

J is TRBJ1-2 and V is TRBV2; D is unclear. Germline CDR1 SNHLY, CDR2 FYNNEI. The CDR3 is made up of 13 amino acids. The V gene lost 8 bases and the J gene lost 6 bases, with 16 bases spanning the gap. The CDR3 sequence: CASVGEGGDGYTF. The DNA for the CDR3 is TGTGCCAGCGTGGGTGAGGGTGGGGATGGCTACACCTTC.

This chain uses TRBV28 with TRBJ2-3; 7 bases map to TRBD1. CDR1 MDHEN and CDR2 SYDVKM come from the germline V gene. Germline trimming cut 6 bases from V and 2 bases from J; bases unmatched to any gene: 11. CDR3 length: 16 residues. The CDR3 coding sequence is TGTGCCAGCAGGCAGACAGGGAAACATTTCACAGATACGCAGTATTTT. Residues: CASRQTGKHFTDTQYF. The full variable domain, its missing parts supplied by reference TRBV28 and TRBJ2-3, is DVKVTQSSRYLVKRTGEKVFLECVQDMDHENMFWYRQDPGLGLRLIYFSYDVKMKEKGDIPEGYSVSREKKERFSLILESASTNQTSMYLCASRQTGKHFTDTQYFGPGTRLTVL.

The rearrangement links TRBV6-5 to TRBJ2-7, with 8 bases aligning to TRBD1. The CDR3 consists of 14 residues. Germline V gene lookup returns CDR1 MNHEY and CDR2 SVGAGI. The J segment lost 1 base and the V segment lost 8 bases, leaving 7 bases of the junction unmatched. CDR3 loop: CASLDREESYEQYF. The CDR3 DNA sequence: TGTGCCAGCTTGGACAGGGAAGAATCCTACGAGCAGTACTTC.

This rearrangement joins TRBV27 to TRBJ2-7; TRBD2 matches at 13 bases. Germline values: CDR1 MNHEY, CDR2 SMNVEV (reference sequence). The CDR3 runs 16 residues. The V gene end was trimmed by 5 bases and the J gene end by 4 bases; junction bases not matched to a gene: 8. The CDR3 region is CASSLRTSGSSYEQYF. DNA for the CDR3: TGTGCCAGCAGTCTTCGGACTAGCGGGAGTTCTTACGAGCAGTACTTC.

The chain has TRBV5-1 and TRBJ2-7, with TRBD2 matching over 10 bases. The CDR3 length is 14 residues. Germline CDR1 reads SGHRS; CDR2 reads YFSETQ. V lost 5 bases and J lost 2; bases outside the gene matches: 4. CDR3: CASRVAGGPYEQYF. As DNA, the CDR3 is TGCGCCAGCAGGGTAGCGGGAGGTCCCTACGAGCAGTACTTC.